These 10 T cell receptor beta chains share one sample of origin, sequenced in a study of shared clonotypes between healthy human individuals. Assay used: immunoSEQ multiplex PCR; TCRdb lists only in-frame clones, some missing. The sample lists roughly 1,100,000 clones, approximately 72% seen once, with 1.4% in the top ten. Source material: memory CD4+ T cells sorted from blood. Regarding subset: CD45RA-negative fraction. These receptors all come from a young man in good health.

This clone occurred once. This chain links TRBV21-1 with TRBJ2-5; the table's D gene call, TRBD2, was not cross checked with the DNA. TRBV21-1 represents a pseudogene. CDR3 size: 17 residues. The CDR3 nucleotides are TGTGCCAGCAGCAAAGCGGGACGGGGGGGGCGGCAAGAGACCCAGTACTTC. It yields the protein CASSKAGRGGRQETQYF.

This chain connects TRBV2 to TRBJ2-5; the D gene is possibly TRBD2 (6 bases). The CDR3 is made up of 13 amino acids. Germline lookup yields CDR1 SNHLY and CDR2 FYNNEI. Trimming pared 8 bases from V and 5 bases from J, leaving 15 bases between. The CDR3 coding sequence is TGTGCCAGCCGAAGACTAGACGGGGAGACCCAGTACTTC. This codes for CASRRLDGETQYF.

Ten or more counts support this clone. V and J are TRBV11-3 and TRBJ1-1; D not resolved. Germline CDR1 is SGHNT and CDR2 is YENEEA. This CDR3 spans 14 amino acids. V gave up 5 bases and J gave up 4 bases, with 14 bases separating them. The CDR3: CASSPYGESTEAFF. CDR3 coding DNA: TGTGCCAGCAGCCCGTACGGGGAGAGCACTGAAGCTTTCTTT.

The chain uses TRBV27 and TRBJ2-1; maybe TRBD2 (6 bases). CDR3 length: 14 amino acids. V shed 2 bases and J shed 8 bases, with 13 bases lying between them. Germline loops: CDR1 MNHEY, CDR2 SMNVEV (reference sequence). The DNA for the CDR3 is TGTGCCAGCAGTTTACGGGGGAATCCTCATGAGCAGTTCTTC. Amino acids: CASSLRGNPHEQFF.

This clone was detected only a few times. The CDR3 DNA reads as TGTGCCAGCAGCCAAGATGGGGTGAGGCAGGGTTACGGCTACACCTTC. Protein: CASSQDGVRQGYGYTF. The chain is built from TRBV14 and TRBJ1-2, with a weak D call TRBD1 (5 bases). Trimming took 0 bases from V and 8 from J, leaving 19 bases between them. Germline loops: CDR1 SGHDN, CDR2 FVKESK. The CDR3 consists of 16 residues.

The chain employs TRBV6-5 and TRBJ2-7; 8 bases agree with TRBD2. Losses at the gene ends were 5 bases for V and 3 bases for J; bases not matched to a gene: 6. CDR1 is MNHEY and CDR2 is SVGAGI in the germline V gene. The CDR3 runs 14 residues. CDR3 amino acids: CASSQAGGRYEQYF. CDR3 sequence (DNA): TGTGCCAGCAGTCAGGCGGGAGGTCGCTACGAGCAGTACTTC.

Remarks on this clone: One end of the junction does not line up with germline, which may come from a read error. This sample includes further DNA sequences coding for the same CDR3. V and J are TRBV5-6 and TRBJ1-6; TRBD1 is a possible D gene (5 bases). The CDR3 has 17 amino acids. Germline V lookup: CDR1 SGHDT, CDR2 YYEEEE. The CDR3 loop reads CASSMTGGSSYNSPLHF. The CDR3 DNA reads TGTGCCAGCAGCATGACGGGGGGGAGCTCCTATAACTCACCCCTCCACTTT.

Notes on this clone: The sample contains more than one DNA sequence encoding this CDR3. The DNA for the CDR3 is TGTGCCAGCAGCTTAGTTAGCGGGTACGAGCAGTACTTC. As protein: CASSLVSGYEQYF. J is TRBJ2-7 and V is TRBV7-8; 7 positions agree with TRBD2. The CDR3 spans 13 residues. V was clipped by 1 base and J by 4 bases; unmatched bases: 1. CDR1 and CDR2 from the germline V gene are SGHVS and FQNEAQ.

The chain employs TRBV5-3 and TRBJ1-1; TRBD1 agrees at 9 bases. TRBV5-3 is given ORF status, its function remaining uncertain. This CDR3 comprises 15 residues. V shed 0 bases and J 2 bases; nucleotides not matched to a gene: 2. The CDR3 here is CARSLGTGANTEAFF. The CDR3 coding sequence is TGTGCCAGAAGCTTGGGGACAGGGGCAAACACTGAAGCTTTCTTT.

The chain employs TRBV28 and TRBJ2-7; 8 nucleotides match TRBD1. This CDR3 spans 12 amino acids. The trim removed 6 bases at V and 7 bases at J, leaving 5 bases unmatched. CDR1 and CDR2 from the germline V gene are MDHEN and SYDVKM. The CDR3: CASSATGGEQYF. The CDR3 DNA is TGTGCCAGCAGCGCTACAGGGGGGGAGCAGTACTTC.